Reported below is one T cell receptor beta chain. These data are taken from a study of cytomegalovirus exposure and HLA in healthy donors. Primers for the PCR totalled 60 Vbeta and 13 Jbeta. The protocol was immunoSEQ multiplex PCR, while the TCRdb copy is restricted to in-frame clones and leaves out a portion. The sample lists approximately 130,000 clones, about 85% occurring once. The CDR3 has 17 residues. Germline values: CDR1 SGHVS, CDR2 FQNEAQ. V trimming: 1 base; J trimming: 6 bases; junction bases outside the gene matches: 11. The sequence derives from a boy aged 5 to 17 in good health and CMV-seronegative. Sequencing input: PBMCs. The V gene is TRBV7-8, the J gene TRBJ2-2; 7 bases align to TRBD2. CDR3 protein: CASSLGSGISRSGELFF. CDR3 DNA sequence: TGTGCCAGCAGCTTAGGAAGCGGGATCAGCCGCTCCGGGGAGCTGTTTTTT.